The clone carrying this TCR beta chain was seen a few times. The antigen is not known. The V gene lost 5 bases and the J gene lost 7 bases, with 17 bases spanning the gap. Germline values: CDR1 MNHNS, CDR2 SASEGT. The CDR3 loop spans 15 amino acids. The data are from a study of PD-1 blockade in classical Hodgkin lymphoma. The patients all showed relapse after autologous stem cell transplantation, while their brentuximab vedotin exposure varied. Some clones are missing from TCRdb's copy, which holds only in-frame ones; the method was immunoSEQ multiplex PCR. The repertoire holds approximately 12,000 clones, with around 75% as singletons. Findings and limits, study-wide: Reported baseline diversity: healthy donors highest, relapsed/refractory patients lowest. For complete responders, baseline diversity was comparable to that of newly diagnosed patients. It was CD4+ TCR diversity, not CD8+, that rose significantly by C4D1. Reasons behind the repertoire differences stay unclear, perhaps disease activity or earlier therapy.

This receptor was obtained from a human donor with classical Hodgkin lymphoma. This chain connects TRBV6-1 to TRBJ1-4, with D possibly matching TRBD1 (6 bases). Material: peripheral blood mononuclear cells (PBMCs), obtained at baseline. The CDR3 loop reads CASSWGRGGSEKLFF. CDR3 in DNA: TGTGCCAGCAGTTGGGGGCGGGGCGGCTCTGAAAAACTGTTTTTT.